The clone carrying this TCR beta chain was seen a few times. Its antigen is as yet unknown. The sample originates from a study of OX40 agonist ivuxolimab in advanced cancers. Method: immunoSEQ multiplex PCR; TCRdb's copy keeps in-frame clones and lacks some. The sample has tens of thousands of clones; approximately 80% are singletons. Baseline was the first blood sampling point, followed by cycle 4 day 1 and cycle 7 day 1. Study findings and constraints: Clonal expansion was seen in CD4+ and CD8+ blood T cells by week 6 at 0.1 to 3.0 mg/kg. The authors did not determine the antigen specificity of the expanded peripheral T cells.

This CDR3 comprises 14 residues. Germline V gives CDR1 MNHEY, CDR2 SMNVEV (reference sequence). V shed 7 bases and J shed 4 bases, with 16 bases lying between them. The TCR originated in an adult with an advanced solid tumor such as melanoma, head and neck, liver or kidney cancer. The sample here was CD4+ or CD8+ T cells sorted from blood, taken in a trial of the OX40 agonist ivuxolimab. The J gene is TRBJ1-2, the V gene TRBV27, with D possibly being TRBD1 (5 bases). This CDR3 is CASTKPGGGYGYTF. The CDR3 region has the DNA TGTGCCAGCACAAAGCCAGGCGGGGGCTATGGCTACACCTTC.